These 32 T cell receptor beta chains were sequenced from one sample in a study of shared clonotypes between healthy human individuals. TCRdb keeps only in-frame clones here, not all; method: immunoSEQ multiplex PCR. The data hold 2 million to 2.5 million clones, with about nine tenths observed a single time. The specimen sequenced was naive CD4+ T cells from PBMCs. Stated subset: CD45RA+ positively selected. The receptors were sampled from a man younger than 30 in good health. Some clones in this sample may be carry-over from other donors' samples.

This chain connects TRBV4-1 to TRBJ2-2; 13 bases match TRBD2. Losses at the gene ends were 3 bases for V and 5 bases for J; bases not matched to a gene: 9. This CDR3 is built from 18 residues. The germline CDR1 and CDR2 sequences are MGHRA and YSYEKL. CDR3 sequence (DNA): TGCGCCAGCAGCCACCCAACTAGCGGGAGGGTGGGGACCGGGGAGCTGTTTTTT. Translation: CASSHPTSGRVGTGELFF.

V and J are TRBV28 and TRBJ2-5; a weak D match, TRBD1 (6 bases). The V gene lost 8 bases and the J gene lost 4 bases, with 17 bases spanning the gap. Germline CDR1 MDHEN, CDR2 SYDVKM. This CDR3 has 14 residues. CDR3 sequence reads: CASAVSGALETQYF. In DNA form, the CDR3 reads TGTGCCAGCGCAGTATCAGGGGCTCTAGAGACCCAGTACTTC.

The chain combines TRBV5-8 with TRBJ2-3; D perhaps matches TRBD1 (6 bases). Germline CDR1 SGHTS, CDR2 YDEGEE. The CDR3 spans 16 residues. V was clipped by 4 bases and J by 5 bases, with 20 bases between them. CDR3 loop: CASSPRGRGAGDTQYF. The CDR3 nucleotides read TGTGCCAGCAGCCCTCGTGGCAGGGGAGCCGGAGATACGCAGTATTTT. Based on the CDR3 plus reference TRBV5-8 and TRBJ2-3, the full variable domain is EAGVTQSPTHLIKTRGQQATLRCSPISGHTSVYWYQQALGLGLQFLLWYDEGEERNRGNFPPRFSGRQFPNYSSELNVNALELEDSALYLCASSPRGRGAGDTQYFGPGTRLTVL.

The V gene is TRBV29-1, the J gene TRBJ2-2; possible D gene TRBD2, 5 bases. The V end lost 5 bases, the J end lost 6 bases, and 10 bases lay between the germline ends. Germline V lookup: CDR1 SQVTM, CDR2 ANQGSEA. The CDR3 is 12 residues long. CDR3 protein: CSVTSRSGELFF. The CDR3 nucleotides read TGCAGCGTTACTAGTAGGTCCGGGGAGCTGTTTTTT.

The chain recombines TRBV10-3 with TRBJ1-5; D call uncertain. The CDR3 extends over 14 amino acids. The germline V gene encodes CDR1 ENHRY and CDR2 SYGVKD. Trimming shortened V by 11 bases and J by 6 bases, and 20 bases separated the two germline ends. CDR3 region: CASRPFEGGQPQHF. CDR3 coding DNA: TGTGCCTCCCGGCCCTTCGAGGGTGGTCAGCCCCAGCATTTT.

In the case of this clone: Other DNA sequences of this sample code for an identical CDR3. The gene calls are TRBV7-2 and TRBJ1-2; D remains unclear. This CDR3 has 13 residues. Between the trimmed V and J ends, which lost 1 base and 4 bases, there was a span of 7 bases. Germline-derived CDR1 and CDR2 are SGHTA and FQGNSA. CDR3 amino acids: CASSLGGSYGYTF. The DNA for the CDR3 is TGTGCCAGCAGCTTAGGAGGAAGCTATGGCTACACCTTC.

The chain has TRBV11-2 and TRBJ1-2; TRBD1 is a possible D gene (5 bases). The V and J ends lost 5 bases and 8 bases respectively, with 12 bases between them. CDR1 SGHAT and CDR2 FQNNGV come from the germline V gene. CDR3 length: 12 amino acids. The CDR3, as DNA: TGTGCCAGCAGCCGGTCAGGGCTAGGCTACACCTTC. It codes for CASSRSGLGYTF.

V and J are TRBV14 and TRBJ2-2, with TRBD1 as a possible D gene (5 bases). Trimming took 0 bases from V and 9 from J, leaving 17 bases between them. Per germline, CDR1 SGHDN and CDR2 FVKESK. The CDR3 spans 16 residues. The CDR3 region has the DNA TGTGCCAGCAGCCAAGATAGTCCGACAGTCAATCGGGAGCTGTTTTTT. Translation gives CASSQDSPTVNRELFF.

V and J are TRBV11-3 and TRBJ2-7; 7 nucleotides align to TRBD2. Germline values: CDR1 SGHNT, CDR2 YENEEA. V lost 2 bases to trimming and J lost 2 bases; unmatched junction nucleotides: 21. This CDR3 contains 20 residues. The CDR3 nucleotides read TGTGCCAGCAGCTTACCAGTTGGGGGGGAGGAGCGGGAAGGGACCTACGAGCAGTACTTC. Translating it yields CASSLPVGGEEREGTYEQYF.

This clone showed up just once. Other nucleotide sequences from this sample produce the same CDR3. The chain is built from TRBV2 and TRBJ2-7; 11 bases align to TRBD2. Germline CDR1 and CDR2: SNHLY and FYNNEI. Trimming removed 3 bases from V and 2 bases from J; junction bases left unmatched: 3. The CDR3 runs to 15 residues. DNA of the CDR3: TGTGCCAGCAGTGACGGACTAGCGGGCCCCTACGAGCAGTACTTC. Translated: CASSDGLAGPYEQYF.

The chain employs TRBV7-3 and TRBJ2-2; D call uncertain. This CDR3 spans 12 amino acids. Trimming took off 6 bases at V and 7 bases at J, with 9 bases between the two ends. Germline values: CDR1 SGHTA, CDR2 FQGTGA. CDR3 nucleotide sequence: TGTGCCAGCAGTCAAGGGTTCGGGGAGCTGTTTTTT. Amino acids: CASSQGFGELFF.

This rearrangement joins TRBV7-2 to TRBJ1-5; D uncertain. Germline V gene sequence: CDR1 SGHTA, CDR2 FQGNSA. The length of the CDR3 is 14 residues. The ends were cut back, 3 bases at V and 2 bases at J, with 8 bases in the middle. The CDR3 loop reads CASSFTGGNQPQHF. Written as DNA, the CDR3 is TGTGCCAGCAGCTTCACCGGGGGCAATCAGCCCCAGCATTTT.

The table lists this clone with a count of one. This chain uses TRBV30 with TRBJ1-2; 7 bases align to TRBD1. Looked up from germline, CDR1 is GTSNPN and CDR2 is SVGIG (reference sequence). The CDR3 length is 18 residues. V lost 5 bases to trimming and J lost 6 bases; unmatched junction nucleotides: 24. CDR3 loop: CAWYGGRGTPLGRDGYTF. CDR3 DNA sequence: TGTGCCTGGTATGGAGGCAGGGGGACACCCCTCGGACGGGATGGCTACACCTTC.

The chain couples TRBV28 to TRBJ2-2; TRBD2 might be the D (7 bases). The germline CDR1 and CDR2 sequences are MDHEN and SYDVKM. The CDR3 length is 14 residues. The germline V and J ends were trimmed by 8 bases and 5 bases, with 15 bases remaining between them. The CDR3 nucleotides are TGTGCCAGCGGGGGGGGCTTACGGACCGGGGAGCTGTTTTTT. Its translation: CASGGGLRTGELFF.

CDR3 sequence reads: CASSLARLGGGHQETQYF. The CDR3 DNA sequence: TGTGCCAGCAGCTTAGCGAGATTAGGGGGGGGACACCAAGAGACCCAGTACTTC. The V call is TRBV7-8, the J call TRBJ2-5; a possible D gene is TRBD2 (7 bases). The CDR3 is made up of 18 amino acids. CDR1 is SGHVS and CDR2 is FQNEAQ in the germline V gene. Trimming took off 0 bases at V and 0 bases at J, with 17 bases between the two ends. The entire variable domain, with the rest obtained from reference TRBV7-8 and TRBJ2-5, is as follows: GAGVSQSPRYKVAKRGQDVALRCDPISGHVSLFWYQQALGQGPEFLTYFQNEAQLDKSGLPSDRFFAERPEGSVSTLKIQRTQQEDSAVYLCASSLARLGGGHQETQYFGPGTRLLVL.

V usage is TRBV18 and J usage is TRBJ1-2; D gene unclear. Looked up from germline, CDR1 is KGHSH and CDR2 is LQKENI. The CDR3 has 12 amino acids. V was cut by 3 bases and J by 6 bases, with 8 bases left in between. DNA of the CDR3: TGTGCCAGCTCACCCTTGGAGGATGGCTACACCTTC. It encodes CASSPLEDGYTF.

The chain employs TRBV28 and TRBJ2-7; 9 bases line up with TRBD1. Germline lookup yields CDR1 MDHEN and CDR2 SYDVKM. V shed 8 bases and J 6 bases; nucleotides not matched to a gene: 2. The CDR3 runs to 11 residues. CDR3 DNA sequence: TGTGCCAGCGGGACAGGGAGCGAGCAGTACTTC. Translating it yields CASGTGSEQYF.

The genes are TRBV6-6 and TRBJ2-7; 8 positions match TRBD1. Germline loops: CDR1 MNHNY, CDR2 SVGAGI (reference sequence). Trimming cost V 6 bases and J 3 bases; bases outside gene matches: 10. The CDR3 has 15 residues. CDR3 protein: CASRDGQGGYYEQYF. The CDR3 nucleotides read TGTGCCAGCAGAGACGGACAGGGAGGATACTACGAGCAGTACTTC.

CDR3: CASSNRGVGEKLFF. The CDR3 region has the DNA TGTGCCAGTAGTAACAGGGGGGTTGGTGAAAAACTGTTTTTT. V usage is TRBV19 and J usage is TRBJ1-4; TRBD1 matches at 8 bases. J lost 7 bases, V lost 4 bases, and 5 bases had no gene match. This CDR3 comprises 14 residues. Germline values: CDR1 LNHDA, CDR2 SQIVND (reference sequence).

V usage is TRBV9 and J usage is TRBJ1-2, with D possibly matching TRBD1 (6 bases). Germline lookup yields CDR1 SGDLS and CDR2 YYNGEE. The CDR3 length is 15 residues. Trimming took 3 bases from V and 6 from J, leaving 18 bases between them. This chain's CDR3 is CASSGKTGQSDGYTF. CDR3 nucleotides: TGTGCCAGCAGCGGTAAAACCGGACAGTCGGATGGCTACACCTTC.

Concerning this clone itself: The same CDR3 also results from other DNA sequences found in this sample. V usage is TRBV7-3 and J usage is TRBJ1-5, with D hard to call. This CDR3 is 13 amino acids long. V was cut by 5 bases and J by 2 bases, with 7 bases left in between. From germline, CDR1 is SGHTA and CDR2 FQGTGA. The DNA for the CDR3 is TGTGCCAGCAGCCCCGGCGGCAATCAGCCCCAGCATTTT. As protein: CASSPGGNQPQHF.

The CDR3 coding sequence is TGCGCCAGCTCCGGAGGAGGTAGCGGGAGTTCCTACGAGCAGTACTTC. It codes for CASSGGGSGSSYEQYF. The chain combines TRBV5-1 with TRBJ2-7; 9 positions match TRBD2. This CDR3 spans 16 amino acids. Unmatched junction bases numbered 12, after V lost 7 bases and J lost 1 base. Per the germline V gene, CDR1 is SGHRS and CDR2 is YFSETQ.

The chain recombines TRBV29-1 with TRBJ1-2; TRBD1 matches 7 bases. Germline V gene sequence: CDR1 SQVTM, CDR2 ANQGSEA. The CDR3 runs to 15 residues. With V trimmed by 7 bases and J by 4 bases, 15 bases remained unmatched. CDR3 DNA: TGCAGCGCGGATTCCACAGGGGATTGGGGCTATGGCTACACCTTC. Its protein is CSADSTGDWGYGYTF. The full variable domain, in which reference TRBV29-1 and TRBJ1-2 provide the parts outside the CDR3, is SAVISQKPSRDICQRGTSLTIQCQVDSQVTMMFWYRQQPGQSLTLIATANQGSEATYESGFVIDKFPISRPNLTFSTLTVSNMSPEDSSIYLCSADSTGDWGYGYTFGSGTRLTVV.

The chain has TRBV28 and TRBJ2-7; D not resolved. The CDR3 spans 15 residues. The V gene lost 1 base and the J gene lost 2 bases, with 12 bases spanning the gap. Germline assignment: CDR1 MDHEN and CDR2 SYDVKM. CDR3 sequence: CASSLFGPGTYEQYF. The CDR3 nucleotides read TGTGCCAGCAGTTTATTCGGGCCTGGAACCTACGAGCAGTACTTC. Full variable domain (remainder filled in from reference TRBV28 and TRBJ2-7): DVKVTQSSRYLVKRTGEKVFLECVQDMDHENMFWYRQDPGLGLRLIYFSYDVKMKEKGDIPEGYSVSREKKERFSLILESASTNQTSMYLCASSLFGPGTYEQYFGPGTRLTVT.

There are a few counts of this clone. The gene calls are TRBV4-2 and TRBJ1-1; D is undetermined. The germline V gene has CDR1 LGHNA and CDR2 YNFKEQ. Between the trimmed V and J ends, which lost 6 bases and 1 base, there was a span of 12 bases. The CDR3 loop spans 14 amino acids. The CDR3, as DNA: TGTGCCAGCAGTCGAAACAGCGAGAACACTGAAGCTTTCTTT. Translating gives CASSRNSENTEAFF.

The V gene is TRBV6-5, the J gene TRBJ2-3, with TRBD1 matching 10 bases. From germline, CDR1 is MNHEY and CDR2 SVGAGI. J gave up 3 bases and V 4 bases, and 7 bases lay outside the gene matches. The CDR3 totals 16 residues. CDR3 region: CASSFRDRGATDTQYF. CDR3 in DNA: TGTGCCAGCAGTTTCCGGGACAGGGGTGCTACAGATACGCAGTATTTT.

The CDR3 loop reads CAWRVGFNSPLHF. The CDR3, as DNA: TGTGCCTGGAGGGTAGGATTTAATTCACCCCTCCACTTT. The chain carries TRBV30 and TRBJ1-6; D is unclear. The ends were cut back, 3 bases at V and 6 bases at J, with 9 bases in the middle. This CDR3 region has 13 residues. CDR1 and CDR2 (germline): GTSNPN, SVGIG (reference sequence).

V is TRBV28 and J is TRBJ1-1; tentative D call: TRBD1 (6 bases). The V and J ends lost 4 bases and 5 bases respectively, with 17 bases between them. The length of the CDR3 is 15 residues. Germline CDR1 MDHEN, CDR2 SYDVKM. Here the CDR3 reads CASSSTAGGRTEAFF. CDR3 DNA: TGTGCCAGCAGTTCTACCGCCGGGGGCCGAACTGAAGCTTTCTTT. The variable domain in full, completed from reference TRBV28 and TRBJ1-1, reads DVKVTQSSRYLVKRTGEKVFLECVQDMDHENMFWYRQDPGLGLRLIYFSYDVKMKEKGDIPEGYSVSREKKERFSLILESASTNQTSMYLCASSSTAGGRTEAFFGQGTRLTVV.

J is TRBJ1-1 and V is TRBV5-4; D is unresolved. The CDR3 has 13 residues. V shed 2 bases and J shed 8 bases, with 13 bases lying between them. Germline CDR1 and CDR2: SGHNT and YYREEE (reference sequence). The CDR3 sequence is CASSFGVGREAFF. Written as DNA, the CDR3 is TGTGCCAGCAGCTTCGGGGTGGGGAGGGAAGCTTTCTTT. The full variable domain, its missing parts supplied by reference TRBV5-4 and TRBJ1-1, is ETGVTQSPTHLIKTRGQQVTLRCSSQSGHNTVSWYQQALGQGPQFIFQYYREEENGRGNFPPRFSGLQFPNYSSELNVNALELDDSALYLCASSFGVGREAFFGQGTRLTVV.

Here the CDR3 reads CASSEEGSDQPQHF. The CDR3 DNA reads TGTGCCAGCAGTGAAGAAGGCAGCGATCAGCCCCAGCATTTT. The rearrangement links TRBV2 to TRBJ1-5; D remains ambiguous. The CDR3 has 14 residues. The germline V gene has CDR1 SNHLY and CDR2 FYNNEI. Between the trimmed V and J ends, which lost 1 base and 5 bases, there was a span of 9 bases.

This sequence joins TRBV19 and TRBJ2-3, with 7 nucleotides matching TRBD1. CDR3 size: 14 residues. The V gene's germline CDR1 is LNHDA and CDR2 SQIVND (reference sequence). The trim removed 7 bases at V and 4 bases at J, leaving 8 bases unmatched. The CDR3 DNA is TGTGCCAGTACTCGACAGGGAAGGGCAGATACGCAGTATTTT. Residues: CASTRQGRADTQYF.

The chain uses TRBV27 and TRBJ1-5; 7 bases match TRBD1. V gave up 5 bases and J gave up 6 bases; unmatched junction bases: 10. Per the germline V gene, CDR1 is MNHEY and CDR2 is SMNVEV (reference sequence). The CDR3 extends over 15 amino acids. CDR3 bases: TGTGCCAGCAGTCCGGGCAGGGGGATGCGTCAGCCCCAGCATTTT. Amino acids: CASSPGRGMRQPQHF.